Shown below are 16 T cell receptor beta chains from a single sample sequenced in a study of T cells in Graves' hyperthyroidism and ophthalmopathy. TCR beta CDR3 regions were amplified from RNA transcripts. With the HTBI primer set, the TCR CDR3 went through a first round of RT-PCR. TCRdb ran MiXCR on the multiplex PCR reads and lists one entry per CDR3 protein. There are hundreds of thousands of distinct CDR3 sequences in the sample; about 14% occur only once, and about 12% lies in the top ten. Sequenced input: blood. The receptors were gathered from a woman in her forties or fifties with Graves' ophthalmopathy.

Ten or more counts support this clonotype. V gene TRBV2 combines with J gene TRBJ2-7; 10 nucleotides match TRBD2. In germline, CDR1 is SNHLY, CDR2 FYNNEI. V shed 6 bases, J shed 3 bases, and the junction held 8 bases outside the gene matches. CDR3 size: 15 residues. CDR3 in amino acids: CASRMSASGSYEQYF. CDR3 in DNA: TGTGCCAGCAGGATGTCGGCTAGCGGGAGCTACGAGCAGTACTTC. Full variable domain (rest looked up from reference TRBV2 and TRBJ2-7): EPEVTQTPSHQVTQMGQEVILRCVPISNHLYFYWYRQILGQKVEFLVSFYNNEISEKSEIFDDQFSVERPDGSNFTLKIRSTKLEDSAMYFCASRMSASGSYEQYFGPGTRLTVT.

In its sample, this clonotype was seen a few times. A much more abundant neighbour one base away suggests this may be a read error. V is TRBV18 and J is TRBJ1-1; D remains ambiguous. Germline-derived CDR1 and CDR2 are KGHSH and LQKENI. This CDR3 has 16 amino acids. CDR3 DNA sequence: TGTACCAGCTCACGGAAGACACAGATCATAGAGACTGAAGCTTTCTTT. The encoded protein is CTSSRKTQIIETEAFF.

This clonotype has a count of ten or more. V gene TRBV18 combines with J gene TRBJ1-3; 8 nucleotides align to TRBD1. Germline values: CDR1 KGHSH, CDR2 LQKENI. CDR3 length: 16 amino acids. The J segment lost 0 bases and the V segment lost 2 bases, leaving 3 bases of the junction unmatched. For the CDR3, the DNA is TGTGCCAGCTCACCAAAGGGACAGGTCTCTGGAAACACCATATATTTT. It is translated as CASSPKGQVSGNTIYF. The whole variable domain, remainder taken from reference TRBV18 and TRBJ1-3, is NAGVMQNPRHLVRRRGQEARLRCSPMKGHSHVYWYRQLPEEGLKFMVYLQKENIIDESGMPKERFSAEFPKEGPSILRIQQVVRGDSAAYFCASSPKGQVSGNTIYFGEGSWLTVV.

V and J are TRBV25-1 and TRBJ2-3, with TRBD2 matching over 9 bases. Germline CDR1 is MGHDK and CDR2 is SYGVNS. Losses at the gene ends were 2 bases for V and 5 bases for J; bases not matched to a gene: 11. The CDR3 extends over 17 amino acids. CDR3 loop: CASSERFGGRAVDTQYF. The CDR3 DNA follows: TGTGCCAGCAGTGAACGGTTTGGCGGGAGGGCGGTAGATACGCAGTATTTT.

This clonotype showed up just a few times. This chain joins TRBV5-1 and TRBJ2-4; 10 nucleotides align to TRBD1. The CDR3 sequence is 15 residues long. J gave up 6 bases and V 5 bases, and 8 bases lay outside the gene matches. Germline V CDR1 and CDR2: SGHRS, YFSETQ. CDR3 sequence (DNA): TGCGCCAGCAGAGACAGGGGGCGCGCTGGAAACATTCAGTACTTC. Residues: CASRDRGRAGNIQYF.

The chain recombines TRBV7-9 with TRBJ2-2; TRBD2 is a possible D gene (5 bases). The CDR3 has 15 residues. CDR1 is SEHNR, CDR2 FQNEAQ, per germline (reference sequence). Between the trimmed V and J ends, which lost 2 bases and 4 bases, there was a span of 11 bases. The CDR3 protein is CASSLRTSSTGELFF. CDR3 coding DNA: TGTGCCAGCAGCTTAAGGACTTCGAGCACCGGGGAGCTGTTTTTT.

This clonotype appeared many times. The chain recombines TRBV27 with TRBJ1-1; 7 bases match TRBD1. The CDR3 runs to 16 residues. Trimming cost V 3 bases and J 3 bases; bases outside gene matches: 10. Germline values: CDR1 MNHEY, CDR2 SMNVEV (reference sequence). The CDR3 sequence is CASSFQGGIGDTEAFF. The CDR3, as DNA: TGTGCCAGCAGTTTTCAAGGGGGCATAGGGGACACTGAAGCTTTCTTT.

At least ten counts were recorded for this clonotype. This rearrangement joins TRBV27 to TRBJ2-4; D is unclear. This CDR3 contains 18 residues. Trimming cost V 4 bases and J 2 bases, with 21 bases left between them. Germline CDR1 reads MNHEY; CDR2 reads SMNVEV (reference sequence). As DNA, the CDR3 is TGTGCCAGCAGTTATCTGTCGGATCCGCGCGTAACCAAAAACATTCAGTACTTC. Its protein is CASSYLSDPRVTKNIQYF.

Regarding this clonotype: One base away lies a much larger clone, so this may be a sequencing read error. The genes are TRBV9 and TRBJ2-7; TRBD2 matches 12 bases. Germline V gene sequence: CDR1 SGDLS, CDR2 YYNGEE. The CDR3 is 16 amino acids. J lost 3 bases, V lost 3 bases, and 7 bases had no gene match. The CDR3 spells CASSARSSGRVYEQYF. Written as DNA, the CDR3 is TGTGCCAGCAGCGCTCGATCTAGCGGGAGGGTCTACGAGCAGTACTTC.

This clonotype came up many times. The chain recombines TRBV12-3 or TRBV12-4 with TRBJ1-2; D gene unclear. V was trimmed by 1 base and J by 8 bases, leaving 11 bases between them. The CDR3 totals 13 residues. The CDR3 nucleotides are TGTGCCAGCAGTTTAGAGGCAGGCGTGGGCTACACCTTC. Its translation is CASSLEAGVGYTF.

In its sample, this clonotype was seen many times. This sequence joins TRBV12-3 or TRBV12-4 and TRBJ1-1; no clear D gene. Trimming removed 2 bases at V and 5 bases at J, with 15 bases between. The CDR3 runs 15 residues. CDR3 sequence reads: CASSLTAGKQTEAFF. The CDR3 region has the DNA TGTGCCAGCAGTTTAACGGCCGGGAAACAGACTGAAGCTTTCTTT.

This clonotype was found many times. This CDR3 is CASSFDRGPYGYTF. The CDR3 region has the DNA TGTGCCAGCAGCTTTGACAGGGGGCCCTATGGCTACACCTTC. The chain carries TRBV11-2 and TRBJ1-2; 10 bases align to TRBD1. CDR1 SGHAT and CDR2 FQNNGV come from the germline V gene. CDR3 length: 14 residues. With V trimmed by 3 bases and J by 4 bases, 2 bases remained unmatched.

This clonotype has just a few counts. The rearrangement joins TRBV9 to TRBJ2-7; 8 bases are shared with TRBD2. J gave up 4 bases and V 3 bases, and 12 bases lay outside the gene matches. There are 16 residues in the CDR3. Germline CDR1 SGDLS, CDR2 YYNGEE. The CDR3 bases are TGTGCCAGCAGCGACCGGGAGGGCAGAGGGTTTTACGAGCAGTACTTC. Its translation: CASSDREGRGFYEQYF. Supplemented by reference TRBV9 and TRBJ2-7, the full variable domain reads DSGVTQTPKHLITATGQRVTLRCSPRSGDLSVYWYQQSLDQGLQFLIQYYNGEERAKGNILERFSAQQFPDLHSELNLSSLELGDSALYFCASSDREGRGFYEQYFGPGTRLTVT.

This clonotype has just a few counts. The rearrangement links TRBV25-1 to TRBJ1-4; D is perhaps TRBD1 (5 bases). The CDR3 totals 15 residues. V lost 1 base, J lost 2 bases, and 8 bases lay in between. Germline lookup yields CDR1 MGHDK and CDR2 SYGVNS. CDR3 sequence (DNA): TGTGCCAGCAGTGAATTAGGGGATACTAATGAAAAACTGTTTTTT. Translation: CASSELGDTNEKLFF. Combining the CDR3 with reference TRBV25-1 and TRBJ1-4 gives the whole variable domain EADIYQTPRYLVIGTGKKITLECSQTMGHDKMYWYQQDPGMELHLIHYSYGVNSTEKGDLSSESTVSRIRTEHFPLTLESARPSHTSQYLCASSELGDTNEKLFFGSGTQLSVL.

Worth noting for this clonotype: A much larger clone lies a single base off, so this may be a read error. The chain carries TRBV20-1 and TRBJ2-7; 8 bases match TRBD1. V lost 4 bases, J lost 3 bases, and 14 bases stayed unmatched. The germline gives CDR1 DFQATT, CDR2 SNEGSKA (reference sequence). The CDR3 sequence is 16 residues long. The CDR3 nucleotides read TGCAGTGCTATCATAGAGACAGGGGATACCTTCTACGAGCAGTACTTC. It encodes CSAIIETGDTFYEQYF.

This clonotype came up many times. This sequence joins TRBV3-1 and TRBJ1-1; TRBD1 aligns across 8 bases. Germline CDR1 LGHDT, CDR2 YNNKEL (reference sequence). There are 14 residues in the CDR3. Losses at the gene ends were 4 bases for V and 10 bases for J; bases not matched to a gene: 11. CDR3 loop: CASSPSHTGGGAFF. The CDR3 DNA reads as TGTGCCAGCAGCCCCAGCCACACAGGGGGGGGAGCTTTCTTT.